This T cell receptor (beta chain) derives from a study of T cells in localized non-small cell lung cancer. Overall study findings and caveats: Longer overall survival accompanied higher blood T cell density.

Here immunoSEQ multiplex PCR was the method, and the copy in TCRdb shows in-frame clones only, minus some. The table shows fewer than 25,000 clones, with about 90% occurring only once. Germline values: CDR1 LGHNA, CDR2 YNFKEQ. V dropped 0 bases and J dropped 15 bases, with 21 bases sitting between them. The CDR3 loop spans 15 amino acids. This clone was detected once. The antigen is unknown. V is TRBV4-2 and J is TRBJ2-1, with D maybe TRBD2 (7 bases). The TCR comes from a woman aged 35-75 years with stage I lung adenocarcinoma. Here the sequenced sample was peripheral blood, taken before any cancer treatment. This chain's CDR3 is CASSQDPKGGIALFF. The CDR3 DNA follows: TGTGCCAGCAGCCAAGACCCTAAGGGGGGGATCGCACTGTTCTTC.